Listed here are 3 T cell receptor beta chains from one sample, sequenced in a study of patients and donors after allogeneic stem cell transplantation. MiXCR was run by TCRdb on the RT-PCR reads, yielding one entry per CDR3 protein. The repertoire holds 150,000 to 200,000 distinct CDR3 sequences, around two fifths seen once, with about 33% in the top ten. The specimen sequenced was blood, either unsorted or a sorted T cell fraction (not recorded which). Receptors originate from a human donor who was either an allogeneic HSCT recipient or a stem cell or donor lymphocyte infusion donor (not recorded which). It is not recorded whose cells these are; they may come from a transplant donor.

CDR3 nucleotides: TGTGCCAGCAGCTCAATCATCTTTACGGGAGGGCCTCAAGAGACCCAGTACTTC. It translates to CASSSIIFTGGPQETQYF. The chain is built from TRBV7-9 and TRBJ2-5; the match to TRBD2 covers 8 bases. Germline V CDR1 and CDR2: SEHNR, FQNEAQ (reference sequence). After removal of 4 bases from V and 2 bases from J, the junction contained 15 bases not matched to a gene. CDR3 length: 18 amino acids.

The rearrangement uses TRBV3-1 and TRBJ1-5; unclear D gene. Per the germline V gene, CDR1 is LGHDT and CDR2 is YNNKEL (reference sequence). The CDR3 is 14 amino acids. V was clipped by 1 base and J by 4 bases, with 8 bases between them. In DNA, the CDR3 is TGTGCCAGCAGCCAAGTGATAGGTAATCAGCCCCAGCATTTT. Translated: CASSQVIGNQPQHF.

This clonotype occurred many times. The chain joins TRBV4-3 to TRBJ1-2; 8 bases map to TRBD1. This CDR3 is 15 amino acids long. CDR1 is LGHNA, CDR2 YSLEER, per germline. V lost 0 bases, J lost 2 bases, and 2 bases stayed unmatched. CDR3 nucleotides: TGCGCCAGCAGCCAAGACAGGGGGCGAAACTATGGCTACACCTTC. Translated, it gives CASSQDRGRNYGYTF.